This TCR beta chain appears in the sequencing data of a study of T cell responses to AZD1222 COVID-19 vaccine. Study-wide results and limits: Only six or seven AZD1222 recipients tested seropositive at baseline.

Repertoires were generated with immunoSEQ multiplex PCR, while TCRdb's copy carries only in-frame clones and drops some. This table holds 95,000 to 110,000 clones, roughly 88% found once. Comments on this clone: Its target is not known.

This specimen was peripheral blood, taken on day 0 of AZD1222 vaccination. The source of this sequence is an adult in good health.

CDR3 sequence (DNA): TGTGCCAGCAGTTACCCCGCGGGGGGGACGGGCGAGCAGTACTTC. This encodes CASSYPAGGTGEQYF. J is TRBJ2-7 and V is TRBV6-5; 9 nucleotides match TRBD2. The CDR3 is made up of 15 amino acids. After removal of 2 bases from V and 6 bases from J, the junction contained 8 bases not matched to a gene. The germline CDR1 and CDR2 sequences are MNHEY and SVGAGI.